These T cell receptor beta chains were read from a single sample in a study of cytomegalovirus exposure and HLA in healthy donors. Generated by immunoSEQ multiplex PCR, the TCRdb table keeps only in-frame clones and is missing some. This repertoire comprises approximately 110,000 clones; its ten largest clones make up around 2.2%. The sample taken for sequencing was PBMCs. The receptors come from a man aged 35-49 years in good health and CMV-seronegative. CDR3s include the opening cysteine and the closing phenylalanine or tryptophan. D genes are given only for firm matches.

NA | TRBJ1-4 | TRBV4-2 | CASSPTGSATNEKLFF | TGTGCCAGCAGCCCTACAGGGTCTGCAACTAATGAAAAACTGTTTTTT
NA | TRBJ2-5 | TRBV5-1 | CASSPFRDWTGEQYF | TGCGCCAGCAGCCCGTTCCGGGACTGGACTGGGGAGCAGTACTTC
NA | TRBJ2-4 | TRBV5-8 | CASSHRAKNIQYF | TGTGCCAGCAGCCACAGGGCCAAAAACATTCAGTACTTC
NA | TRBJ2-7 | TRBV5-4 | CASSSEDSYVRQYF | TGTGCCAGCAGCTCAGAGGACAGTTACGTAAGGCAGTACTTC
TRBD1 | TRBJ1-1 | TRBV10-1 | CASSAGTGITEAFF | TGCGCCAGCAGTGCCGGGACAGGGATTACTGAAGCTTTCTTT
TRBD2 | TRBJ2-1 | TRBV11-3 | CASSSGTSAYNEQFF | TGTGCCAGCAGCTCGGGGACTAGCGCATACAATGAGCAGTTCTTC
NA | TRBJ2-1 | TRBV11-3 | CASSRGYNEQFF | TGTGCCAGCAGCCGAGGCTACAATGAGCAGTTCTTC
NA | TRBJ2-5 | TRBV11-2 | CASSLEQSRVQETQYF | TGTGCCAGCAGCTTAGAACAATCCAGGGTCCAAGAGACCCAGTACTTC
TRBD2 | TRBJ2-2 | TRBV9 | CASSVAPAGGDTGELFF | TGTGCCAGCAGCGTAGCCCCAGCGGGAGGGGACACCGGGGAGCTGTTTTTT
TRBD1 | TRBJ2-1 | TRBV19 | CASSTPGQGARPNEQFF | TGTGCCAGTAGTACCCCGGGACAGGGGGCGCGTCCCAATGAGCAGTTCTTC
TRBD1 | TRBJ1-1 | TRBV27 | CASSLGPGQSLLEAFF | TGTGCCAGCAGCTTGGGACCGGGACAGTCCCTGTTGGAAGCTTTCTTT
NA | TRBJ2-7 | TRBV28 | CASSFYFEYGGTYEQYF | TGTGCCAGCAGTTTTTATTTTGAGTATGGCGGGACCTACGAGCAGTACTTC
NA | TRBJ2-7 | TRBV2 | CASKSQANSYEQYF | TGTGCCAGCAAATCACAGGCTAATTCCTACGAGCAGTACTTC
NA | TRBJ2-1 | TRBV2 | CASSGGQSSYNEQFF | TGTGCCAGCAGTGGAGGTCAAAGCTCCTACAATGAGCAGTTCTTC
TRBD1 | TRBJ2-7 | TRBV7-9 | CASSQTGLTYEQYF | TGTGCCAGCAGCCAGACAGGGCTCACCTACGAGCAGTACTTC
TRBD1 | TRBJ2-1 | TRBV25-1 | CASSGPKTGGFSYDEQFF | TGTGCCAGCAGTGGCCCTAAGACAGGGGGCTTCTCCTACGATGAGCAGTTCTTC
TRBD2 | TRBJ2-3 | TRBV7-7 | CASSLDASGSLDTQYF | TGTGCTAGCAGCTTAGATGCTAGCGGGAGTTTAGATACGCAGTATTTT
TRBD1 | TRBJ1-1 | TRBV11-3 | CASSQRGTGGPEAFF | TGTGCCAGCAGCCAAAGGGGGACAGGGGGACCTGAAGCTTTCTTT
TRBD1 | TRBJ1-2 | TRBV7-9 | CASSLGTGAYGYTF | TGTGCCAGCAGCTTAGGCACAGGGGCCTATGGCTACACCTTC
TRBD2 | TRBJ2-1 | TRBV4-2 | CASSQAGTSGYNEQFF | TGTGCCAGCAGCCAAGCCGGGACTAGCGGCTACAATGAGCAGTTCTTC
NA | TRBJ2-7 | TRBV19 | CASSLGPSYEQYF | TGTGCCAGTAGTCTGGGGCCTTCATACGAGCAGTACTTC
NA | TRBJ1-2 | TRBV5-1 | CASSFSGGDYGYTF | TGCGCCAGCAGCTTTTCGGGAGGGGACTATGGCTACACCTTC
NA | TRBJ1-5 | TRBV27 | CASSLRLAGNQPQHF | TGTGCCAGCAGCCTAAGGTTGGCAGGGAATCAGCCCCAGCATTTT
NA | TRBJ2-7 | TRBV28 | CASTPGGYYEQYF | TGTGCCAGCACCCCCGGAGGTTACTACGAGCAGTACTTC
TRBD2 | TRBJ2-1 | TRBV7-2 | CASSLAGTSGRAPRSYNEQFF | TGTGCCAGCAGCTTAGCCGGGACTAGCGGGAGGGCGCCGCGCTCCTACAATGAGCAGTTCTTC
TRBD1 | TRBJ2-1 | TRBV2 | CASGRQGAHNEQFF | TGTGCCAGCGGACGACAGGGGGCTCACAATGAGCAGTTCTTC
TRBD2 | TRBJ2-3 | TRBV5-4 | CASSLRTSGTTDTQYF | TGTGCCAGCAGCTTACGGACTAGCGGGACCACAGATACGCAGTATTTT
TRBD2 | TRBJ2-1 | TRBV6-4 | CASSQGLAGVTYNEQFF | TGTGCCAGCAGTCAGGGACTAGCGGGAGTCACCTACAATGAGCAGTTCTTC
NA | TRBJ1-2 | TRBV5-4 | CASSSGITQNYGYTF | TGTGCCAGCAGCTCGGGGATTACTCAGAACTATGGCTACACCTTC
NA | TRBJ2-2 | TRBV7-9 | CASSWPSGDLSGELFF | TGTGCCAGCAGCTGGCCCTCAGGGGATTTGTCCGGGGAGCTGTTTTTT
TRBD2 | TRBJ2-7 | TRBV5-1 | CASSALAGGPLEQYF | TGCGCCAGCAGCGCGCTAGCGGGAGGGCCTCTCGAGCAGTACTTC
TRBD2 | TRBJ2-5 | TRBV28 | CASLLAGTQYF | TGTGCCAGCCTCCTAGCGGGGACCCAGTACTTC
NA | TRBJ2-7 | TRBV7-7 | CASSLAEEVGSYEQYF | TGTGCTAGCAGCTTAGCGGAGGAGGTGGGCTCCTACGAGCAGTACTTC
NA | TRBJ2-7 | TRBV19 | CASSMRTDYYEQYF | TGTGCCAGTAGTATGCGGACAGACTACTACGAGCAGTACTTC
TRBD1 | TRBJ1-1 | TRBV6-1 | CASSETTGQGFHTEAFF | TGTGCCAGCAGTGAAACTACGGGACAGGGCTTTCACACTGAAGCTTTCTTT
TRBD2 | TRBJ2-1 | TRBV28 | CASSSGRAGQFF | TGTGCCAGCAGTTCCGGGAGGGCCGGGCAGTTCTTC
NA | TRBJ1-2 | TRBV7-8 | CASSALTGGVGGYTF | TGTGCCAGCAGCGCATTAACCGGGGGAGTCGGTGGCTACACCTTC
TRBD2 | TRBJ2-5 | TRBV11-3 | CASSLRVAGQETQYF | TGTGCCAGCAGCTTAAGAGTAGCGGGACAAGAGACCCAGTACTTC
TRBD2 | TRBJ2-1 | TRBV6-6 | CAGMTSGRARNEQFF | TGTGCCGGAATGACTAGCGGGAGGGCTAGGAATGAGCAGTTCTTC
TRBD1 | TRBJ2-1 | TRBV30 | CAWGRGRGRNNEQFF | TGTGCCTGGGGAAGGGGCAGGGGGCGAAACAATGAGCAGTTCTTC
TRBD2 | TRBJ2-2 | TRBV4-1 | CASSQGSGRGTGELFF | TGCGCCAGCAGCCAAGGGAGCGGGAGAGGTACCGGGGAGCTGTTTTTT
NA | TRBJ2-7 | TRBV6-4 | CASSVEAGSYEQYF | TGTGCCAGCAGTGTCGAAGCAGGTAGCTACGAGCAGTACTTC